This TCR beta chain was sequenced during a study of T cells after yellow fever vaccination. General study points: Reappearance after the booster was observed for most primary-vaccination clones (roughly 95% CD4, roughly 90% CD8). Some clonotypes were seen in both the CD4 and the CD8 compartments. These made up a small share and likely arose from convergent recombination. A weaker secondary response peaked on day 5, the primary on day 15.

Comments on this clonotype: What it binds is not known.

TCR cDNA, made by 5'RACE template switching, carried an added universal primer site and UMIs. TCRdb analysed the 5' RACE reads with MiXCR anew, one entry per CDR3 protein. The repertoire consists of 300,000 to 350,000 distinct CDR3 sequences, with 3% to 4.5% occurring once and the leading ten covering roughly 24%. This CDR3 has 12 residues. CDR1 and CDR2 (germline): ENHRY, SYGVKD. V was pared by 8 bases and J by 0 bases, with 7 bases between. Specimen: PBMCs, collected 5 days after the yellow fever booster vaccination. The chain links TRBV10-3 to TRBJ1-1, with a tentative D call TRBD1 (5 bases). The clonotype comes from a young man who received the YFV17D yellow fever vaccine. CDR3 amino acids: CAIRGVNTEAFF. The CDR3, as DNA: TGTGCCATCCGGGGGGTGAACACTGAAGCTTTCTTT.